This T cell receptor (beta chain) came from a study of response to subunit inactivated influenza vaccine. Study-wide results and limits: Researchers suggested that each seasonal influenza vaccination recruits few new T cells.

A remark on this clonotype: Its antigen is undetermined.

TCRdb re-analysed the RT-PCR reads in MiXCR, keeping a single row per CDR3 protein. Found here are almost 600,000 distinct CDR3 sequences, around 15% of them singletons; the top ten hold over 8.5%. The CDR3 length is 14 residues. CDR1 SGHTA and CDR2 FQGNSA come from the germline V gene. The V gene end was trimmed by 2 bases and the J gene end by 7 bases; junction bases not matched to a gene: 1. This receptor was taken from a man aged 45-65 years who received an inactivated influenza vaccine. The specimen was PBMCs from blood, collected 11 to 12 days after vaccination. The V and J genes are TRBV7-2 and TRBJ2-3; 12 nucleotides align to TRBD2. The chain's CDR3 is CASSLLAGGYTQYF. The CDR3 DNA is TGTGCCAGCAGCTTACTAGCGGGGGGGTATACGCAGTATTTT.